What follows are 11 T cell receptor beta chains derived from one specimen sequenced in a study of blood T cell repertoires in COVID-19. Only in-frame clones appear in the TCRdb table, and some are missing; sequencing was by immunoSEQ multiplex PCR. The sample has about 200,000 clones, approximately 82% seen once. The sample was peripheral blood. The receptors were gathered from a woman between 40 and 50 years old with acute or convalescent COVID-19.

The V gene is TRBV4-2, the J gene TRBJ1-2; D remains ambiguous. The germline V gene encodes CDR1 LGHNA and CDR2 YNFKEQ. Deletions cut 0 bases from V and 14 bases from J, with 28 bases between. The CDR3 runs 17 residues. As DNA, the CDR3 is TGTGCCAGCAGCCAAGAGAATAAAGGTTTTATGGCCGACTTTTGGACCTTC. Amino acid sequence: CASSQENKGFMADFWTF.

The rearrangement links TRBV12-3 or TRBV12-4 to TRBJ2-3; perhaps TRBD1 as D (6 bases). The CDR3 length is 12 residues. V dropped 6 bases and J dropped 4 bases, with 8 bases sitting between them. The CDR3 DNA sequence: TGTGCCAGCAGGGACAGAGCAGATACGCAGTATTTT. Its translation: CASRDRADTQYF.

The CDR3 coding sequence is TGTGCCACCAGTGACCGCCGCCAGGGCACAGATACGCAGTATTTT. The encoded protein is CATSDRRQGTDTQYF. The chain links TRBV24-1 to TRBJ2-3; the D is unclear. Germline CDR1 and CDR2: KGHDR and SFDVKD. CDR3 length: 15 residues. V lost 4 bases to trimming and J lost 1 base, with 11 bases between them.

The rearrangement joins TRBV27 to TRBJ2-7; 10 bases fit TRBD1. J was trimmed by 2 bases and V by 4 bases; bases with no gene match: 2. The V gene's germline CDR1 is MNHEY and CDR2 SMNVEV (reference sequence). This CDR3 has 14 amino acids. In nucleotides, the CDR3 is TGTGCCAGCAGTTGGGGGACAGGGGCCTACGAGCAGTACTTC. It is translated as CASSWGTGAYEQYF.

This CDR3 reads CASSLEMRGGSGANVLTF. DNA of the CDR3: TGCGCCAGCAGCTTGGAAATGAGAGGGGGCTCTGGGGCCAACGTCCTGACTTTC. The J gene is TRBJ2-6, the V gene TRBV5-1, with D perhaps matching TRBD1 (6 bases). Deletions cut 0 bases from V and 0 bases from J, with 13 bases between. The CDR3 is 18 amino acids. Per germline, CDR1 SGHRS and CDR2 YFSETQ.

The rearrangement uses TRBV10-1 and TRBJ1-1; D gene ambiguous. From germline, CDR1 is WNHNN and CDR2 SYGVQD (reference sequence). The ends were cut back, 6 bases at V and 0 bases at J, with 14 bases in the middle. This CDR3 spans 15 amino acids. The CDR3 loop is CASRDAARMNTEAFF. CDR3 bases: TGCGCCAGCAGAGACGCAGCTAGAATGAACACTGAAGCTTTCTTT.

The chain joins TRBV25-1 to TRBJ2-5; 7 bases map to TRBD1. This CDR3 region has 17 residues. Germline V CDR1 and CDR2: MGHDK, SYGVNS. V lost 6 bases to trimming and J lost 5 bases; unmatched junction nucleotides: 18. The DNA of the CDR3 is TGTGCCAGCAGCCTGGACCCCCTCTACAGGGGTCCGGAGACCCAGTACTTC. It translates to CASSLDPLYRGPETQYF.

CDR3 amino acids: CSVEDPGTANTGELFF. The CDR3 DNA reads as TGCAGCGTTGAAGATCCAGGGACTGCGAACACCGGGGAGCTGTTTTTT. The V call is TRBV29-1, the J call TRBJ2-2; maybe TRBD2 (6 bases). Trimming shortened V by 0 bases and J by 0 bases, and 11 bases separated the two germline ends. Germline CDR1 is SQVTM and CDR2 is ANQGSEA. This CDR3 comprises 16 residues.

The gene calls are TRBV29-1 and TRBJ2-3; 14 bases fit TRBD2. The germline V gene encodes CDR1 SQVTM and CDR2 ANQGSEA. V lost 4 bases, J lost 4 bases, and 7 bases stayed unmatched. The CDR3 has 16 amino acids. The chain's CDR3 is CSVGTGTSGSPDTQYF. The CDR3, as DNA: TGCAGCGTTGGAACTGGGACTAGCGGGAGCCCAGATACGCAGTATTTT.

This chain links TRBV11-2 with TRBJ2-1, with TRBD2 matching over 8 bases. From germline, CDR1 is SGHAT and CDR2 FQNNGV. The CDR3 is 15 amino acids. Losses at the gene ends were 6 bases for V and 6 bases for J; bases not matched to a gene: 10. The chain's CDR3 is CASRRPGTRTNEQFF. In nucleotides, the CDR3 is TGTGCCAGCAGGCGACCCGGGACTAGGACCAATGAGCAGTTCTTC.

The chain is built from TRBV7-8 and TRBJ2-1; the match to TRBD2 covers 8 bases. V was clipped by 1 base and J by 8 bases; unmatched bases: 13. CDR3 length: 17 residues. Germline assignment: CDR1 SGHVS and CDR2 FQNEAQ. CDR3: CASSLGSSGPLGDEQFF. The CDR3 DNA reads as TGTGCCAGCAGCTTAGGGTCTAGCGGGCCTCTGGGGGATGAGCAGTTCTTC.